The table lists the clone carrying this TCR beta chain with a few counts. Germline CDR1 and CDR2: SGHRS and YFSETQ. V was pared by 0 bases and J by 1 base, with 7 bases between. The CDR3 has 14 residues. TCRdb keeps only in-frame clones here, not all; method: immunoSEQ multiplex PCR. The sample contains roughly 41,000 clones, around 83% of which appear only once. The data were taken from a study of blood T cell repertoires in COVID-19. Overall study: Acute and convalescent COVID-19 specimens originated in the United States, Italy and Spain.

V gene TRBV5-1 combines with J gene TRBJ2-5; possible D gene TRBD2, 6 bases. Sequencing used peripheral blood. The TCR originated in a woman of 80 years or more with acute or convalescent COVID-19. CDR3 sequence (DNA): TGCGCCAGCAGCTTGGGGGGAGGCCAAGAGACCCAGTACTTC. It codes for CASSLGGGQETQYF.